Each of the 30 T cell receptor beta chains below was sequenced from the same sample in a study of blood T cell repertoires in COVID-19. TCRdb's copy holds only in-frame clones and misses some; the assay was immunoSEQ multiplex PCR. Here the sample spans about 100,000 clones, 85% to 90% being singletons. The sequencing sample was made of peripheral blood. These receptors were obtained from a man in his fifties with active or convalescent COVID-19.

The rearrangement joins TRBV5-1 to TRBJ2-3; possibly TRBD1 for D (5 bases). Trimming pared 6 bases from V and 4 bases from J, leaving 12 bases between. The CDR3 contains 13 residues. Germline lookup yields CDR1 SGHRS and CDR2 YFSETQ. This chain's CDR3 is CASKERGPDTQYF. CDR3 nucleotide sequence: TGCGCCAGCAAAGAAAGGGGCCCAGATACGCAGTATTTT.

The V gene is TRBV6-1, the J gene TRBJ1-4; D is uncertain. This CDR3 region has 13 residues. Germline assignment: CDR1 MNHNS and CDR2 SASEGT. Between the trimmed V and J ends, which lost 1 base and 4 bases, there was a span of 4 bases. CDR3 amino acids: CASSEVSNEKLFF. The CDR3 DNA reads as TGTGCCAGCAGTGAAGTGAGTAATGAAAAACTGTTTTTT.

The chain carries TRBV6-6 and TRBJ1-5; a possible D gene is TRBD1 (6 bases). V lost 4 bases to trimming and J lost 2 bases, with 12 bases between them. The CDR3 is made up of 15 amino acids. Germline values: CDR1 MNHNY, CDR2 SVGAGI (reference sequence). The CDR3 bases are TGTGCCAGCAGTTCTACGGGACACGGCAATCAGCCCCAGCATTTT. It translates to CASSSTGHGNQPQHF.

V and J are TRBV7-6 and TRBJ1-4, with 9 bases fitting TRBD1. The CDR3 has 16 amino acids. Trimming removed 1 base from V and 1 base from J; junction bases left unmatched: 1. CDR1 is SGHVS, CDR2 FNYEAQ, per germline. CDR3 protein: CASSLGQGGTNEKLFF. CDR3 nucleotide sequence: TGTGCCAGCAGCTTAGGACAGGGGGGAACTAATGAAAAACTGTTTTTT.

This chain uses TRBV7-2 with TRBJ1-5; D may be TRBD1 (5 bases). Trimming took 0 bases from V and 3 from J, leaving 15 bases between them. Germline V gene lookup returns CDR1 SGHTA and CDR2 FQGNSA. The CDR3 runs to 17 residues. The CDR3 sequence: CASSLAGGAGDNQPQHF. Here the CDR3 DNA reads TGTGCCAGCAGCTTAGCGGGAGGGGCGGGTGACAATCAGCCCCAGCATTTT.

This clone was seen repeatedly, ten times or more. The identical CDR3 is also encoded by other nucleotide sequences in the sample. The chain links TRBV6-6 to TRBJ1-5; D gene unclear. Germline V lookup: CDR1 MNHNY, CDR2 SVGAGI (reference sequence). The CDR3 contains 14 residues. V shed 2 bases and J shed 3 bases, with 8 bases lying between them. The CDR3 sequence: CASSYAEDNQPQHF. The CDR3 bases are TGTGCCAGCAGTTACGCGGAGGACAATCAGCCCCAGCATTTT.

The gene calls are TRBV5-1 and TRBJ2-1; 8 bases match TRBD1. CDR3 size: 16 residues. CDR1 is SGHRS and CDR2 is YFSETQ in the germline V gene. V was pared by 4 bases and J by 2 bases, with 8 bases of the junction left unmatched. The CDR3 spells CASSQSGTGTYNEQFF. The CDR3 DNA reads as TGCGCCAGCAGCCAGTCCGGGACAGGTACCTACAATGAGCAGTTCTTC.

The rearrangement joins TRBV10-3 to TRBJ2-7; possibly TRBD2 for D (5 bases). CDR1 is ENHRY and CDR2 is SYGVKD in the germline V gene. This CDR3 is 14 amino acids long. Trimming removed 11 bases at V and 0 bases at J, with 17 bases between. DNA of the CDR3: TGTGCCCCGCCGGGCAGCGGATTCTCCTACGAGCAGTACGTC. Translating it yields CAPPGSGFSYEQYV.

The V call is TRBV6-6, the J call TRBJ1-5, with D possibly being TRBD1 (6 bases). Germline CDR1 is MNHNY and CDR2 is SVGAGI (reference sequence). This CDR3 spans 15 amino acids. Trimming took 5 bases from V and 3 from J, leaving 14 bases between them. CDR3 DNA sequence: TGTGCCAGCAGTCTGCAACCAGGGGACAATCAGCCCCAGCATTTT. It codes for CASSLQPGDNQPQHF.

The J gene is TRBJ1-5, the V gene TRBV7-2; D uncertain. Looked up from germline, CDR1 is SGHTA and CDR2 is FQGNSA. V gave up 2 bases and J gave up 3 bases, with 5 bases separating them. This CDR3 contains 13 residues. CDR3 sequence (DNA): TGTGCCAGCAGCTTACAGGTCAATCAGCCCCAGCATTTT. The encoded protein is CASSLQVNQPQHF.

The chain uses TRBV3-1 (or the pseudogene TRBV3-2) and TRBJ2-1; D perhaps matches TRBD2 (6 bases). This CDR3 has 16 residues. The V end lost 0 bases, the J end lost 2 bases, and 11 bases lay between the germline ends. Germline V gene data show CDR1 as LGHDT and CDR2 as YNNKEL (reference sequence). CDR3 DNA: TGTGCCAGCAGCCAAGACAGCGGGTCTCCCTACAATGAGCAGTTCTTC. It codes for CASSQDSGSPYNEQFF.

The rearrangement uses TRBV24-1 and TRBJ2-7; possible D gene TRBD1, 7 bases. V lost 9 bases, J lost 0 bases, and 14 bases lay in between. CDR1 is KGHDR and CDR2 is SFDVKD in the germline V gene. This CDR3 spans 14 amino acids. CDR3 sequence (DNA): TGTGCCACCGCGCGGGACAGCAACTCCTACGAGCAGTACTTC. Its protein is CATARDSNSYEQYF.

The J gene is TRBJ2-2, the V gene TRBV18; maybe TRBD2 (5 bases). Germline CDR1 KGHSH, CDR2 LQKENI. The CDR3 has 14 amino acids. V dropped 2 bases and J dropped 5 bases, with 9 bases sitting between them. The CDR3 here is CASSPSRGTGELFF. In DNA, the CDR3 is TGTGCCAGCTCACCAAGTCGAGGGACCGGGGAGCTGTTTTTT.

Only one count was recorded for this clone. The chain has TRBV9 and TRBJ2-7, with D possibly TRBD2 on 6 matching bases. The CDR3 has 14 amino acids. From germline, CDR1 is SGDLS and CDR2 YYNGEE. V was cut by 0 bases and J by 4 bases, with 11 bases left in between. The CDR3 nucleotides read TGTGCCAGCAGCGTAGGGAGGGATAGGTACGAGCAGTACTTC. This encodes CASSVGRDRYEQYF.

This chain uses TRBV12-3 or TRBV12-4 with TRBJ1-1; D ambiguous. Between the trimmed V and J ends, which lost 5 bases and 6 bases, there was a span of 13 bases. This CDR3 has 13 amino acids. CDR3 bases: TGTGCCAGCAGTCTATATATTGAACCTGAAGCTTTCTTT. Translated, it gives CASSLYIEPEAFF.

This chain links TRBV27 with TRBJ2-7, with 7 bases fitting TRBD1. V lost 5 bases, J lost 9 bases, and 4 bases stayed unmatched. Germline CDR1 and CDR2: MNHEY and SMNVEV (reference sequence). The length of the CDR3 is 11 residues. The CDR3 here is CASSPGQAQYV. CDR3 sequence (DNA): TGTGCCAGCAGTCCAGGACAGGCGCAGTACGTC.

V is TRBV4-1 and J is TRBJ2-2; 8 bases fit TRBD1. Germline trimming cut 5 bases from V and 0 bases from J; bases unmatched to any gene: 17. This CDR3 spans 20 amino acids. The germline CDR1 and CDR2 sequences are MGHRA and YSYEKL. Here the CDR3 DNA reads TGCGCCAGCAGCTCAAGATCTAGGCAGGGGGCTACCACGAACACCGGGGAGCTGTTTTTT. Translated, it gives CASSSRSRQGATTNTGELFF.

The genes are TRBV24-1 and TRBJ2-5; D is possibly TRBD1 (5 bases). The germline V gene has CDR1 KGHDR and CDR2 SFDVKD. The ends were cut back, 4 bases at V and 0 bases at J, with 17 bases in the middle. This CDR3 region has 17 residues. This CDR3 reads CATSDRTSDTHQETQYF. CDR3 coding DNA: TGTGCCACCAGTGACCGAACCTCGGACACACACCAAGAGACCCAGTACTTC.

The rearrangement links TRBV30 to TRBJ1-6; D ambiguous. V was cut by 4 bases and J by 7 bases, with 8 bases left in between. The CDR3 has 12 amino acids. Per the germline V gene, CDR1 is GTSNPN and CDR2 is SVGIG (reference sequence). The CDR3 DNA reads as TGTGCCTGGAACAGCCAGAATTCACCCCTCCACTTT. As protein: CAWNSQNSPLHF.

The chain links TRBV29-1 to TRBJ1-1, with D possibly being TRBD1 (6 bases). Trimming cost V 5 bases and J 3 bases, with 13 bases left between them. CDR1 is SQVTM, CDR2 ANQGSEA, per germline. CDR3 length: 13 residues. The CDR3 spells CSVCRQVDTEAFF. The CDR3 DNA follows: TGCAGCGTTTGTCGACAGGTTGACACTGAAGCTTTCTTT.

V gene TRBV5-8 combines with J gene TRBJ1-3, with 9 bases that match TRBD1. The CDR3 has 16 residues. J was trimmed by 1 base and V by 1 base; bases with no gene match: 3. Germline CDR1 SGHTS, CDR2 YDEGEE. CDR3 loop: CASSLLGQGSGNTIYF. The CDR3 nucleotides read TGTGCCAGCAGCTTGTTAGGACAGGGGTCTGGAAACACCATATATTTT. Variable domain in full (rest from reference TRBV5-8 and TRBJ1-3): EAGVTQSPTHLIKTRGQQATLRCSPISGHTSVYWYQQALGLGLQFLLWYDEGEERNRGNFPPRFSGRQFPNYSSELNVNALELEDSALYLCASSLLGQGSGNTIYFGEGSWLTVV.

This sequence joins TRBV29-1 and TRBJ1-1; D may be TRBD1 (5 bases). V dropped 2 bases and J dropped 4 bases, with 11 bases sitting between them. Germline V gene sequence: CDR1 SQVTM, CDR2 ANQGSEA. The CDR3 consists of 13 residues. CDR3 loop: CSVERQGRTEAFF. The CDR3 region has the DNA TGCAGCGTTGAAAGGCAGGGCCGCACTGAAGCTTTCTTT.

This chain joins TRBV7-7 and TRBJ2-3; 9 nucleotides agree with TRBD2. V was clipped by 1 base and J by 3 bases; unmatched bases: 5. Germline V gives CDR1 SSHAT, CDR2 FNYEAQ (reference sequence). CDR3 length: 16 residues. The CDR3 sequence: CASSLGRGGRTDTQYF. CDR3 coding DNA: TGTGCCAGCAGCTTAGGGCGGGGGGGCCGAACAGATACGCAGTATTTT.

The CDR3 region has the DNA TGTGCCAGCAGCAATAGCGGGGGGGTGCAAGAGACCCAGTACTTC. This translates into CASSNSGGVQETQYF. The J gene is TRBJ2-5, the V gene TRBV7-9; 11 bases agree with TRBD2. The J segment lost 2 bases and the V segment lost 5 bases, leaving 4 bases of the junction unmatched. The V gene's germline CDR1 is SEHNR and CDR2 FQNEAQ (reference sequence). The CDR3 extends over 15 amino acids.

This rearrangement joins TRBV27 to TRBJ2-3, with D maybe TRBD1 (5 bases). The CDR3 has 15 residues. V was cut by 3 bases and J by 2 bases, with 12 bases left in between. Germline V gene sequence: CDR1 MNHEY, CDR2 SMNVEV (reference sequence). The CDR3 is CASSLVHRSTDTQYF. The CDR3 nucleotides are TGTGCCAGCAGTTTGGTGCACAGGTCCACAGATACGCAGTATTTT.

CDR3 sequence (DNA): TGCAGTGCTACAGCGTACAATGAGCAGTTCTTC. Translated: CSATAYNEQFF. The V call is TRBV20-1, the J call TRBJ2-1; D remains ambiguous. The V gene lost 4 bases and the J gene lost 4 bases, with 5 bases spanning the gap. This CDR3 contains 11 residues. Germline CDR1 is DFQATT and CDR2 is SNEGSKA (reference sequence).

The chain recombines TRBV28 with TRBJ2-3; 13 bases fit TRBD2. Germline CDR1 reads MDHEN; CDR2 reads SYDVKM. This CDR3 has 16 residues. Trimming cost V 2 bases and J 4 bases; bases outside gene matches: 3. CDR3 DNA sequence: TGTGCCAGCAGTTTAGGAGGACTAGCGGGGGCAGATACGCAGTATTTT. This sequence encodes CASSLGGLAGADTQYF.

CDR3 region: CASSLLGQGLHEQYF. CDR3 nucleotide sequence: TGTGCCAGCAGCTTACTCGGCCAGGGGCTACACGAGCAGTACTTC. The gene calls are TRBV7-9 and TRBJ2-7; tentatively, D is TRBD1 (6 bases). The CDR3 has 15 amino acids. Germline V CDR1 and CDR2: SEHNR, FQNEAQ (reference sequence). V lost 2 bases and J lost 5, with 16 bases in between.

The genes are TRBV28 and TRBJ1-2; D is unclear. CDR1 is MDHEN and CDR2 is SYDVKM in the germline V gene. The V end was cut by 3 bases, the J end by 1 base, with 3 bases between. CDR3 size: 12 residues. CDR3 amino acids: CASSFINYGYTF. The CDR3, as DNA: TGTGCCAGCAGTTTTATTAACTATGGCTACACCTTC.

V and J are TRBV6-6 and TRBJ1-5, with TRBD1 as a possible D gene (6 bases). CDR3 length: 13 amino acids. From germline, CDR1 is MNHNY and CDR2 SVGAGI (reference sequence). V was pared by 7 bases and J by 2 bases, with 9 bases between. The CDR3 spells CASTGGGNQPQHF. The CDR3 DNA reads as TGTGCCAGCACTGGGGGCGGCAATCAGCCCCAGCATTTT.